This T cell receptor beta chain was recorded in a study of blood T cell repertoires in COVID-19. In the study overall: Spain, Italy and the United States supplied samples that represented acute and convalescent COVID-19. PBMCs, B-cell-depleted T cells, or T cells were the source of the cDNA or gDNA that made up the material.

Using immunoSEQ multiplex PCR, the repertoire was profiled, and TCRdb retains in-frame clones only, with some absent. The sample holds some 150,000 clones, around four fifths seen once. The age range of participants was about 18 to 100 years, with residence in about two dozen US areas. Cohort allocation depended upon clinical history that participants reported. The CDR3 is 14 residues long. Germline trimming cut 4 bases from V and 5 bases from J; bases unmatched to any gene: 8. Looked up from germline, CDR1 is SGHNT and CDR2 is YYREEE (reference sequence). The chain couples TRBV5-4 to TRBJ1-2; TRBD1 aligns across 7 bases. The receptor comes from a woman aged 40 to 50 who had recovered from COVID-19. The specimen was PBMCs or T cells enriched from blood (not recorded which). CDR3 sequence reads: CASSLMGRGYGYTF. The DNA for the CDR3 is TGTGCCAGCAGCCTCATGGGCAGGGGGTATGGCTACACCTTC.